The 10 T cell receptor beta chains presented below share a single source sample, sequenced in a study of cytomegalovirus exposure and HLA in healthy donors. 13 Jbeta primers and 60 Vbeta primers were used for the PCR. The data were produced by immunoSEQ multiplex PCR, yet TCRdb's version contains in-frame clones alone and is incomplete. The data contain around 250,000 clones, 81% of them singletons. The sequenced material came from PBMCs. Receptor source: a woman in her sixties or seventies in good health and CMV-seropositive.

V is TRBV5-1 and J is TRBJ2-7; D remains unclear. Trimming pared 7 bases from V and 2 bases from J, leaving 16 bases between. This CDR3 region has 14 residues. Germline-derived CDR1 and CDR2 are SGHRS and YFSETQ. The CDR3 spells CASARSVQAYEQYF. The CDR3 nucleotides are TGCGCCAGCGCGCGAAGCGTCCAAGCCTACGAGCAGTACTTC.

V gene TRBV2 combines with J gene TRBJ2-7; 8 nucleotides match TRBD1. The CDR3 has 13 residues. The trim removed 6 bases at V and 3 bases at J, leaving 4 bases unmatched. Germline V CDR1 and CDR2: SNHLY, FYNNEI. The DNA for the CDR3 is TGTGCCAGCAGCATCGACAGGGGCTACGAGCAGTACTTC. Amino acids: CASSIDRGYEQYF.

CDR3 DNA: TGCGCCAGTGCGGGGGCAGGGGACACTGAAGCTTTCTTT. This gives the protein CASAGAGDTEAFF. The chain recombines TRBV5-1 with TRBJ1-1, with D perhaps TRBD1 (6 bases). The CDR3 covers 13 residues. V dropped 8 bases and J dropped 3 bases, with 14 bases sitting between them. Germline V lookup: CDR1 SGHRS, CDR2 YFSETQ.

The genes are TRBV6-1 and TRBJ1-1; D not certain. Germline V gene sequence: CDR1 MNHNS, CDR2 SASEGT. The germline V and J ends were trimmed by 6 bases and 5 bases, with 10 bases remaining between them. There are 12 residues in the CDR3. The CDR3 spells CASSPSGTEAFF. The CDR3 DNA reads as TGTGCCAGCAGCCCCTCGGGGACTGAAGCTTTCTTT.

V and J are TRBV29-1 and TRBJ1-1; 7 positions agree with TRBD1. Germline CDR1 is SQVTM and CDR2 is ANQGSEA. Trimming cost V 3 bases and J 1 base; bases outside gene matches: 2. The CDR3 sequence is 13 residues long. The CDR3 sequence: CSVEDRTNTEAFF. CDR3 DNA: TGCAGCGTTGAGGACAGGACGAACACTGAAGCTTTCTTT.

The chain uses TRBV7-6 and TRBJ2-3; 9 bases map to TRBD2. Germline CDR1 and CDR2: SGHVS and FNYEAQ. V gave up 1 base and J gave up 1 base; unmatched junction bases: 3. This CDR3 has 16 residues. This CDR3 reads CASSLEAGGGTDTQYF. The CDR3 DNA reads as TGTGCCAGCAGCTTAGAGGCGGGAGGGGGCACAGATACGCAGTATTTT.

The chain combines TRBV9 with TRBJ2-2, with D possibly being TRBD2 (6 bases). V was pared by 6 bases and J by 0 bases, with 9 bases between. The CDR3 contains 14 residues. Germline CDR1 is SGDLS and CDR2 is YYNGEE. CDR3 bases: TGTGCCAGCAACCGACTAGCGAACACCGGGGAGCTGTTTTTT. Protein product: CASNRLANTGELFF.

J is TRBJ1-2 and V is TRBV27, with D unclear. This CDR3 contains 14 residues. Germline V gives CDR1 MNHEY, CDR2 SMNVEV (reference sequence). Deletions cut 6 bases from V and 1 base from J, with 12 bases between. In nucleotides, the CDR3 is TGTGCCAGCAGAACCACGGGGAGTAACTATGGCTACACCTTC. Protein: CASRTTGSNYGYTF.

As regards this clone: The junction shows a germline mismatch at one end, possibly a read error. The gene calls are TRBV5-1 and TRBJ1-2; no reliable D call. This CDR3 spans 15 amino acids. CDR1 SGHRS and CDR2 YFSETQ come from the germline V gene. CDR3 sequence reads: CASRLELDSNYGYTF. The CDR3 DNA reads TGCGCCAGCAGATTGGAACTCGACTCTAACTATGGCTACACCTTC.

The V gene is TRBV27, the J gene TRBJ1-5, with TRBD1 identical over 7 bases. This CDR3 is 16 amino acids long. Germline V gene sequence: CDR1 MNHEY, CDR2 SMNVEV (reference sequence). Losses at the gene ends were 1 base for V and 4 bases for J; bases not matched to a gene: 7. CDR3 in amino acids: CASSLWGTAKNQPQHF. Here the CDR3 DNA reads TGTGCCAGCAGTTTATGGGGGACAGCTAAAAATCAGCCCCAGCATTTT.